These 9 T cell receptor beta chains share one sample of origin, sequenced in a study of OX40 agonist ivuxolimab in advanced cancers. Library preparation used the immunoSEQ multiplex PCR assay. TCRdb obtained this table from immuneACCESS and retained in-frame rearrangements with V and J assigned. These tables miss some clones; where compared with another copy, unresolved V genes account for less than half of the shortfall, and the remainder is unexplained. Across this sample there are approximately 77,000 clones, with approximately 85% seen only once. The ten largest clones capture around 2% of the sample. Specimen: CD4+ or CD8+ T cells sorted from blood, collected in a trial of the OX40 agonist ivuxolimab. Receptors originate from an adult with an advanced solid tumor such as melanoma, head and neck, liver or kidney cancer.

The chain recombines TRBV2 with TRBJ2-3, with TRBD2 matching over 9 bases. The CDR3 totals 15 residues. The J segment lost 4 bases and the V segment lost 7 bases, leaving 9 bases of the junction unmatched. Germline V CDR1 and CDR2: SNHLY, FYNNEI. The CDR3 coding sequence is TGTGCCAGCAAGGCACGTAGCGGGAGCGCAGATACGCAGTATTTT. Translation gives CASKARSGSADTQYF.

The chain has TRBV7-2 and TRBJ2-7; no clear D. Germline V gene lookup returns CDR1 SGHTA and CDR2 FQGNSA. The length of the CDR3 is 14 residues. V was trimmed by 2 bases and J by 2 bases, leaving 10 bases between them. The CDR3: CASSLSLPPYEQYF. CDR3 nucleotides: TGTGCCAGCAGCTTATCCCTCCCCCCCTACGAGCAGTACTTC.

The chain combines TRBV18 with TRBJ2-7; D is uncertain. The germline V gene has CDR1 KGHSH and CDR2 LQKENI. V lost 3 bases to trimming and J lost 5 bases, with 8 bases between them. The CDR3 spans 12 residues. As DNA, the CDR3 is TGTGCCAGCTCACCCGGTGAGGACGAGCAGTACTTC. As protein: CASSPGEDEQYF. The full variable domain, in which reference TRBV18 and TRBJ2-7 provide the parts outside the CDR3, is NAGVMQNPRHLVRRRGQEARLRCSPMKGHSHVYWYRQLPEEGLKFMVYLQKENIIDESGMPKERFSAEFPKEGPSILRIQQVVRGDSAAYFCASSPGEDEQYFGPGTRLTVT.

This chain joins TRBV9 and TRBJ1-5; D call uncertain. Germline CDR1 and CDR2: SGDLS and YYNGEE. V gave up 7 bases and J gave up 5 bases, with 13 bases separating them. The CDR3 has 13 amino acids. CDR3 sequence reads: CASGGDGYQPQHF. The CDR3 DNA sequence: TGTGCCAGCGGTGGCGACGGATATCAGCCCCAGCATTTT.

This chain links TRBV2 with TRBJ2-2; D possibly matches TRBD1 or TRBD2 (6 bases each). This CDR3 region has 13 residues. Trimming took 7 bases from V and 7 from J, leaving 13 bases between them. Germline CDR1 SNHLY, CDR2 FYNNEI. The CDR3: CASNTQGGGELFF. The CDR3 DNA sequence: TGTGCCAGCAACACACAGGGAGGCGGGGAGCTGTTTTTT.

Note on this clone: At one end the junction does not follow the germline gene, possibly because of a read error. This chain links TRBV5-4 with TRBJ2-7, with 7 bases that match TRBD1. The CDR3 runs 14 residues. The germline gives CDR1 SGHNT, CDR2 YYREEE (reference sequence). The CDR3 protein is CASGLGQDSYEQYF. In DNA form, the CDR3 reads TGTGCCAGCGGCTTAGGACAGGATTCCTACGAGCAGTACTTC.

This rearrangement joins TRBV28 to TRBJ2-1, with 7 nucleotides matching TRBD2. In germline, CDR1 is MDHEN, CDR2 SYDVKM. V gave up 3 bases and J gave up 5 bases; unmatched junction bases: 7. The CDR3 totals 15 residues. The chain's CDR3 is CASSFAGAGNNEQFF. In DNA form, the CDR3 reads TGTGCCAGCAGTTTCGCGGGAGCGGGCAACAATGAGCAGTTCTTC.

In this sample, this clone turned up a few times. The chain uses TRBV5-1 and TRBJ1-6, with D hard to call. Germline assignment: CDR1 SGHRS and CDR2 YFSETQ. This CDR3 spans 17 amino acids. The V and J ends lost 0 bases and 1 base respectively, with 11 bases between them. CDR3 DNA: TGCGCCAGCAGCTTGGGAGAGAGGAGGTCCTATAATTCACCCCTCCACTTT. Its protein is CASSLGERRSYNSPLHF.

The chain has TRBV2 and TRBJ2-7; TRBD1 matches at 7 bases. Germline V lookup: CDR1 SNHLY, CDR2 FYNNEI. V lost 8 bases to trimming and J lost 3 bases; unmatched junction nucleotides: 10. The CDR3 is 14 amino acids. This CDR3 reads CASARQGSGYEQYF. CDR3 in DNA: TGTGCCAGCGCGAGACAGGGAAGCGGCTACGAGCAGTACTTC.